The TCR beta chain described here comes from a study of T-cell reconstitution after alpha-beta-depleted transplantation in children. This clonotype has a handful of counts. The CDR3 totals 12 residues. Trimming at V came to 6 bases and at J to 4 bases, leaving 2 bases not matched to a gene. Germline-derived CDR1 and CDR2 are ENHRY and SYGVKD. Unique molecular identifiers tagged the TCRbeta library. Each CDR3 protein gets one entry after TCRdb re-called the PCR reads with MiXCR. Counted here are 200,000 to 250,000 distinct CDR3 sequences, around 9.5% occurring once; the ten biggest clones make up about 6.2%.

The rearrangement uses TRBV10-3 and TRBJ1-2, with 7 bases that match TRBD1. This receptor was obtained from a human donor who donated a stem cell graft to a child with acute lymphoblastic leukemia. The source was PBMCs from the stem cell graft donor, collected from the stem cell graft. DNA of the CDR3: TGTGCCATCAGGGGGACAGCCTATGGCTACACCTTC. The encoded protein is CAIRGTAYGYTF.